This TCR beta chain was identified in a study of a mutant IDH1 vaccine in newly diagnosed glioma listed by TCRdb under 2021. About the study as a whole: Patients received eight vaccinations in weeks 1, 3, 5, 7, 11, 15, 19 and 23, corresponding to visits V03 through V10. Vaccination began 4-6 weeks after radiotherapy alone, or alongside temozolomide cycles in the chemotherapy-containing groups. Of the 32 patients who were treated, about 62% were male and about 40% were female, and the mean age was roughly 40 years. Prior to enrollment, patients had been given standard therapy consisting of radiotherapy alone, temozolomide alone, or radiochemotherapy with temozolomide, with the combination given to most patients. Peripheral blood was drawn at six visits: V03 (baseline), V05, V07, V10, V12 and V13. For exploratory analyses, around 26 treated patients had longitudinal TCRB deep sequencing done wherever samples were available. Overall study outcomes, separate from this receptor: The authors stated that sample limitations prevented analyses of patient blood samples from being reproduced. Pseudoprogression seemed to be unrelated to changes in the top peripheral T cell clonotypes found by TCRB sequencing. Vaccine-induced immune responses across multiple MHC alleles were detected in 80% to 95% of patients. PBMC samples for TCRB deep sequencing were selected based on availability.

Reading the label with the study, this specimen's time point is: week 23, last vaccination. Every vaccine dose consisted of 300 ug of a 20-mer mutant IDH1 peptide in Montanide, administered subcutaneously together with topical imiquimod. All donors had newly diagnosed IDH1-mutant astrocytomas of WHO grade 3 or 4 that showed loss of nuclear ATRX. The samples were drawn from NOA16, a multicentre, single-arm, open-label phase I trial in Germany that tested a mutant IDH1 peptide vaccine in humans for the first time. Genomic DNA for TCRB sequencing was extracted from EDTA blood using the DNeasy Blood and Tissue Kit. CDR1 and CDR2 are read off the germline V gene as MGHRA and YSYEKL. Trimming removed 5 bases from V and 0 bases from J; the gene matches leave 8 bases unexplained. Spanning cysteine to phenylalanine, the CDR3 consists of 16 amino acids. Just CDR3 DNA is preserved here, 48 bases in frame from base 1.

About this clone itself: What this receptor recognizes is not known. Per-base quality was not reported, and no clone a single base away is much larger than it.

Libraries were constructed by the immunoSEQ multiplex PCR assay. Rearranged TCR beta chain sequences were amplified with the hsTCRB Kit following the manufacturer's protocol. Sequencing of TCRB libraries was carried out on an Illumina MiSeq. The published analysis was carried out like this. The proprietary platform of the kit vendor was used for demultiplexing, trimming and gene mapping. The table was pulled from immuneACCESS by TCRdb, which kept in-frame rearrangements only. Such tables lose some clones; where checked, under half of the loss comes from unresolved V genes, and the rest has no known cause. V, J and clone size are taken as reported in that table, and D and trimming were inferred from the DNA itself. This sample is represented by about 44,000 clones; roughly 90% of them were singletons. The ten largest clones add up to 3.5% to 4% of the sample.

Sequencing used PBMCs, obtained from a glioma patient whose treatment included an IDH1 peptide vaccine. The rearrangement combines TRBV4-1 with TRBJ2-3; TRBD2 fits 7 bases in the junction. The clonotype was recovered from a man aged 45 to 65 with glioma. This receptor has the CDR3 CASSVRLAVSTDTQYF. In nucleotides, the sequence is TGCGCCAGCAGCGTCCGGCTAGCGGTTAGCACAGATACGCAGTATTTT.